This T cell receptor beta chain was recovered during a study of control samples from healthy donors and cancer patients. This table comes from immunoSEQ multiplex PCR, and its TCRdb copy is limited to in-frame clones, with some not included. The sample has roughly 120,000 clones; approximately 90% are singletons. Germline values: CDR1 GTSNPN, CDR2 SVGIG (reference sequence). Trimming took off 4 bases at V and 3 bases at J, with 6 bases between the two ends. CDR3 size: 11 residues. V gene TRBV30 combines with J gene TRBJ1-2; no definite D call. This receptor was obtained from a woman aged 50 to 60 with colorectal cancer. The sequenced sample consisted of PBMCs. The CDR3 protein is CAWTGYYGYTF. The CDR3 coding sequence is TGTGCCTGGACAGGCTACTATGGCTACACCTTC.